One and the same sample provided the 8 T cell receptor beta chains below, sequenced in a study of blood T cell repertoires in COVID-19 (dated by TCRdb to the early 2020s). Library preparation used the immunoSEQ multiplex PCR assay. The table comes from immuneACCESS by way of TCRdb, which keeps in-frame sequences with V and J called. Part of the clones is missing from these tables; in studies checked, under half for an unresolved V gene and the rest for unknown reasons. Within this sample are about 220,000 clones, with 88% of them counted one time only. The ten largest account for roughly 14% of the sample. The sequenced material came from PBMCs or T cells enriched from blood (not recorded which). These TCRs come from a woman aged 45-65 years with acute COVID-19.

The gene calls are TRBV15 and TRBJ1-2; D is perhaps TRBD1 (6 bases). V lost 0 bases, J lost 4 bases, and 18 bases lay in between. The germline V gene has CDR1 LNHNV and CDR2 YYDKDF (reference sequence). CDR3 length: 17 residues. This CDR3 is CATSREQGAALGYGYTF. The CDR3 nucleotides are TGTGCCACCAGCAGAGAACAGGGCGCCGCTCTAGGCTATGGCTACACCTTC.

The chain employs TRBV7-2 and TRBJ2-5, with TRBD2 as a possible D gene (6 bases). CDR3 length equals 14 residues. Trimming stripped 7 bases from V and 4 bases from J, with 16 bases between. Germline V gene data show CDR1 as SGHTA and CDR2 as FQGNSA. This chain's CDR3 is CASTAFRRGETQYF. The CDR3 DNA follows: TGTGCCAGCACAGCTTTCAGGAGGGGAGAGACCCAGTACTTC.

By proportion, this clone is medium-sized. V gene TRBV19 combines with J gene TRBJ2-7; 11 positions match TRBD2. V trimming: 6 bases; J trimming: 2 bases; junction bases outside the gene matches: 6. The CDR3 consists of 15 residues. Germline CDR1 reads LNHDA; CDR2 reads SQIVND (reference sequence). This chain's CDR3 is CASSLTSGKTYEQYF. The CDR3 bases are TGTGCCAGTAGCCTGACTAGCGGGAAAACCTACGAGCAGTACTTC.

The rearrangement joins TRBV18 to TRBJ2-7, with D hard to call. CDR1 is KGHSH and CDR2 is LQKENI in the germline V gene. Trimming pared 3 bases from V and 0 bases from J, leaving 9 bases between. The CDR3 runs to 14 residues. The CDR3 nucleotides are TGTGCCAGCTCACCTGCGGATTTCTCCTACGAGCAGTACTTC. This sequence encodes CASSPADFSYEQYF.

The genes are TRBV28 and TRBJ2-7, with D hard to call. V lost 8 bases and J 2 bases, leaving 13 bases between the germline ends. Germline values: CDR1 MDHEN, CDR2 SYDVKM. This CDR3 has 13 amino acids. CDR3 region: CASLLAGTYEQYF. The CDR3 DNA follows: TGTGCCAGCCTCTTAGCCGGAACCTACGAGCAGTACTTC.

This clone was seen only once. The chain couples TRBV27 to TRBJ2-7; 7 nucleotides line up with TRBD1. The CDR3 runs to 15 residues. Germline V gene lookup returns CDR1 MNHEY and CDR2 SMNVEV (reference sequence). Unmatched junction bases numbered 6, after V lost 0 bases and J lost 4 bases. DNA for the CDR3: TGTGCCAGCAGTTTATCCGGGACAGCTGCGTACGAGCAGTACTTC. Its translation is CASSLSGTAAYEQYF.

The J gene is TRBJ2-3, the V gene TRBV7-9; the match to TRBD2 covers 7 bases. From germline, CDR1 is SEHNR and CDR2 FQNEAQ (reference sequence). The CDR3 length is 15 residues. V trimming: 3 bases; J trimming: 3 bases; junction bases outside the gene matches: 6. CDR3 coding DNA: TGTGCCAGCAGCTTGCGCGGGAGTGGGACAGATACGCAGTATTTT. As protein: CASSLRGSGTDTQYF.

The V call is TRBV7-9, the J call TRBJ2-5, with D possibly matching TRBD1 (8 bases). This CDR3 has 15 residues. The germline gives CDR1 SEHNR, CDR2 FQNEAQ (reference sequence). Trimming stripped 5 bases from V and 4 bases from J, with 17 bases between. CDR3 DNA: TGTGCCAGCAGCGACAGGGGAGGGTCACGAGAGACCCAGTACTTC. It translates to CASSDRGGSRETQYF.